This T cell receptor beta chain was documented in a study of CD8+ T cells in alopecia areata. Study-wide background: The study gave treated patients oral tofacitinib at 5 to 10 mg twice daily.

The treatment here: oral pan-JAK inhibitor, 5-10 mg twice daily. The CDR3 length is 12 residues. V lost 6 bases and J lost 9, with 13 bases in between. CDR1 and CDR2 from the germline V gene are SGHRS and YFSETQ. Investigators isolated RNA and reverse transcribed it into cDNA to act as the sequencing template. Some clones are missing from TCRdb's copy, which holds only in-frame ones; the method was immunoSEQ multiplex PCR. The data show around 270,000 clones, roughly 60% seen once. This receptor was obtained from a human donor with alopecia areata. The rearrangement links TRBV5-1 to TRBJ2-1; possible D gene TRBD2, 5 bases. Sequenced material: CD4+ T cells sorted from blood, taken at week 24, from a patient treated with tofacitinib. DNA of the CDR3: TGCGCCAGCAAGATAGTGGCGGGTGAGCAGTTCTTC. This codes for CASKIVAGEQFF.